The TCR beta chain described here comes from a study of T cell repertoires in cytomegalovirus infection. Each CDR3 protein is one row after TCRdb ran MiXCR on the reads. Here the sample spans around 99,000 distinct CDR3 sequences, less than 30% being singletons. As regards this clonotype: Its matching antigen is unknown.

V lost 1 base to trimming and J lost 3 bases, with 10 bases between them. CDR1 is MGHRA and CDR2 is YSYEKL in the germline V gene. This CDR3 spans 15 amino acids. The V gene is TRBV4-1, the J gene TRBJ1-5; a possible D gene is TRBD1 (5 bases). The sequenced sample was CD8+ T cells from cultured PBMCs, obtained from culture after CMV antigen stimulation. This TCR came from a human donor in good health (CMV status not recorded). Some clones in this sample may be carry-over from other donors' samples. CDR3 region: CASSQASDNNQPQHF. CDR3 nucleotides: TGCGCCAGCAGCCAAGCGTCGGACAACAATCAGCCCCAGCATTTT.